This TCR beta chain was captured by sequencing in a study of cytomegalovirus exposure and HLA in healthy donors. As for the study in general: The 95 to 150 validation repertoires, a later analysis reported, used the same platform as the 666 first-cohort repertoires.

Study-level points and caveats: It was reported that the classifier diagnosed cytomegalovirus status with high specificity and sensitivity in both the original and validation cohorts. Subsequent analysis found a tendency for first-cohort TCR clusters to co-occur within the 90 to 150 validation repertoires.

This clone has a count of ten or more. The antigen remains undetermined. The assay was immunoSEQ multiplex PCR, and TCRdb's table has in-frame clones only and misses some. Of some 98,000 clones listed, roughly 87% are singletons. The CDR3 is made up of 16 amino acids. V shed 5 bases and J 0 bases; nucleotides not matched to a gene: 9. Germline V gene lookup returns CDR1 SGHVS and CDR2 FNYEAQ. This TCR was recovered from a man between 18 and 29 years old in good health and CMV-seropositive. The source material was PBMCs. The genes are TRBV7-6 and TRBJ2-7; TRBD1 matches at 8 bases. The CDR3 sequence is CASSGRQGKSSYEQYF. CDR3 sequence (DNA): TGTGCCAGCAGCGGCCGACAGGGGAAGAGCTCCTACGAGCAGTACTTC.